A selection of T cell receptor beta chains follows, all from one sample in a study of vaccination effects on CD4 cells after COVID-19. Repertoires were generated with immunoSEQ multiplex PCR, while TCRdb's copy carries only in-frame clones and drops some. The sample lists about 33,000 clones, around 70% seen once, with less than 15% in the top ten. Antigens for these TCRs are unknown. Here the sequenced sample was CD4+ T cells from PBMCs cultured with HCoV-229E spike peptides, taken after COVID-19 vaccination. The receptors originated from a human donor who received a COVID-19 vaccine. Both conserved end residues are part of each CDR3. Each record gives: CDR3 protein, CDR3 DNA, D gene, V gene, J gene, clone size. A D gene is named only where the DNA matches it firmly. Rows give clone size only sometimes, using once, few, many, or a class for an expanded clone.

CDR3: CASSSRRGREANVLTF; DNA: TGTGCCAGTAGTTCCCGACGCGGGCGGGAGGCCAACGTCCTGACTTTC; D: NA; V: TRBV19; J: TRBJ2-6; size: once
CDR3: CASSSPSGGRGDTQYF; DNA: TGCGCCAGCAGCTCTCCTTCGGGCGGGAGGGGAGATACGCAGTATTTT; D: TRBD2; V: TRBV5-1; J: TRBJ2-3; size: NA
CDR3: CASSSIITAGTQETQYF; DNA: TGCGCCAGCAGCTCGATTATCACGGCCGGAACCCAAGAGACCCAGTACTTC; D: NA; V: TRBV5-1; J: TRBJ2-5; size: NA
CDR3: CASRSDRGNYGYTF; DNA: TGTGCCAGCAGGTCAGACAGGGGCAACTATGGCTACACCTTC; D: TRBD1; V: TRBV3-1/TRBV3-2; J: TRBJ1-2; size: once
CDR3: CASSNTQGNTEAFF; DNA: TGTGCCAGTAGTAATACACAGGGGAACACTGAAGCTTTCTTT; D: NA; V: TRBV19; J: TRBJ1-1; size: NA
CDR3: CASSTIPQGRRTF; DNA: TGTGCCAGCAGTACGATACCACAGGGTCGGAGGACCTTC; D: NA; V: TRBV6-5; J: TRBJ1-2; size: NA
CDR3: CASNSLGRPTDTQYF; DNA: TGTGCCAGTAACTCCCTGGGGAGACCCACAGATACGCAGTATTTT; D: NA; V: TRBV19; J: TRBJ2-3; size: NA
CDR3: CATLAGGYNEQFF; DNA: TGTGCCACCTTAGCGGGAGGGTACAATGAGCAGTTCTTC; D: TRBD2; V: TRBV19; J: TRBJ2-1; size: NA
CDR3: CASSDLAGGSGEQYF; DNA: TGTGCCAGCAGTGATCTAGCGGGGGGGTCGGGCGAGCAGTACTTC; D: TRBD2; V: TRBV6-6; J: TRBJ2-7; size: once
CDR3: CASSRLADPSYEQYF; DNA: TGCGCCAGCAGCCGCCTAGCGGACCCCTCCTACGAGCAGTACTTC; D: TRBD2; V: TRBV5-1; J: TRBJ2-7; size: NA
CDR3: CASGQGGNQPQHF; DNA: TGTGCTAGTGGGCAAGGGGGTAATCAGCCCCAGCATTTT; D: NA; V: TRBV12-5; J: TRBJ1-5; size: once
CDR3: CASSLAGAGGYTF; DNA: TGCGCCAGCAGCTTGGCAGGGGCCGGTGGCTACACCTTC; D: NA; V: TRBV5-1; J: TRBJ1-2; size: NA
CDR3: CASSVEAGGPYEQFF; DNA: TGTGCCAGCAGTGTTGAAGCGGGAGGGCCCTATGAGCAGTTCTTC; D: TRBD2; V: TRBV6-4; J: TRBJ2-1; size: NA
CDR3: CASSYSKSYEQYF; DNA: TGTGCCAGCAGTTACTCCAAATCCTACGAGCAGTACTTC; D: NA; V: TRBV6-2/TRBV6-3; J: TRBJ2-7; size: NA
CDR3: CASSRMRPGARETQYF; DNA: TGTGCCAGTAGTAGGATGCGGCCGGGTGCAAGAGAGACCCAGTACTTC; D: NA; V: TRBV19; J: TRBJ2-5; size: NA
CDR3: CASSGDIYEQYF; DNA: TGTGCCAGCAGTGGGGACATATACGAGCAGTACTTC; D: NA; V: TRBV12-3/TRBV12-4; J: TRBJ2-7; size: once
CDR3: CASSSGTTYEQYF; DNA: TGTGCCAGCAGTTCCGGGACAACCTACGAGCAGTACTTC; D: NA; V: TRBV5-6; J: TRBJ2-7; size: NA
CDR3: CASSQLVTGPYGYTF; DNA: TGCGCCAGCAGCCAGCTAGTAACAGGCCCCTATGGCTACACCTTC; D: NA; V: TRBV4-1; J: TRBJ1-2; size: NA
CDR3: CASSVGSAGAYNEQFF; DNA: TGTGCCAGCAGCGTAGGATCAGCGGGGGCGTACAATGAGCAGTTCTTC; D: TRBD2; V: TRBV9; J: TRBJ2-1; size: NA
CDR3: CASTETGGYEKLFF; DNA: TGTGCCAGCACAGAGACAGGGGGGTATGAAAAACTGTTTTTT; D: TRBD1; V: TRBV6-5; J: TRBJ1-4; size: NA
CDR3: CASSQTSGEQFF; DNA: TGTGCCAGCAGCCAAACTAGCGGTGAGCAGTTCTTC; D: TRBD2; V: TRBV3-1/TRBV3-2; J: TRBJ2-1; size: NA
CDR3: CASSPGVGTEAFF; DNA: TGCGCCAGCAGCCCGGGTGTAGGCACTGAAGCTTTCTTT; D: NA; V: TRBV5-1; J: TRBJ1-1; size: NA
CDR3: CASSQVSRQGKDEQYF; DNA: TGCGCCAGCAGCCAAGTCTCGCGACAGGGAAAGGACGAGCAGTACTTC; D: TRBD1; V: TRBV4-1; J: TRBJ2-7; size: NA
CDR3: CASRQGLAGDEQFF; DNA: TGTGCCAGCAGACAGGGACTAGCGGGAGATGAGCAGTTCTTC; D: TRBD2; V: TRBV2; J: TRBJ2-1; size: NA
CDR3: CSVGGQGGYTF; DNA: TGCAGCGTAGGGGGACAGGGTGGCTACACCTTC; D: TRBD1; V: TRBV29-1; J: TRBJ1-2; size: NA
CDR3: CATTVGLASVRDGYNEQFF; DNA: TGTGCCACGACAGTTGGACTAGCATCGGTCCGGGACGGTTACAATGAGCAGTTCTTC; D: TRBD2; V: TRBV24-1; J: TRBJ2-1; size: few
CDR3: CASSPGLTDTQYF; DNA: TGTGCCAGCAGCCCGGGACTCACAGATACGCAGTATTTT; D: NA; V: TRBV11-2; J: TRBJ2-3; size: NA
CDR3: CASSQANYGYTF; DNA: TGTGCCAGCAGCCAAGCAAACTATGGCTACACCTTC; D: NA; V: TRBV3-1/TRBV3-2; J: TRBJ1-2; size: few
CDR3: CASSAEPAYGYTF; DNA: TGTGCCAGCAGCGCGGAACCGGCCTATGGCTACACCTTC; D: NA; V: TRBV9; J: TRBJ1-2; size: NA
CDR3: CASGTTAYEQYF; DNA: TGTGCCAGCGGGACTACCGCCTACGAGCAGTACTTC; D: TRBD2; V: TRBV6-5; J: TRBJ2-7; size: NA